This T cell receptor (beta chain) derives from a study of shared clonotypes between healthy human individuals. Repertoires were generated with immunoSEQ multiplex PCR, while TCRdb's copy carries only in-frame clones and drops some. The sample shows some 650,000 clones, almost 97% of them seen only once. Germline V lookup: CDR1 MDHEN, CDR2 SYDVKM. The CDR3 runs 15 residues. V shed 4 bases and J 8 bases; nucleotides not matched to a gene: 3. The TCR was taken from a woman between 25 and 40 years old in good health. The source material was naive CD4+ T cells sorted from blood. Subset here: CD45RA+ positively selected. The V gene is TRBV28, the J gene TRBJ2-4, with 15 bases that match TRBD2. The CDR3 bases are TGTGCCAGCAGTTGGACTAGCGGGAGGGAGGACATTCAGTACTTC. Translating it yields CASSWTSGREDIQYF. The variable domain in full, with the rest retrieved from reference TRBV28 and TRBJ2-4, is DVKVTQSSRYLVKRTGEKVFLECVQDMDHENMFWYRQDPGLGLRLIYFSYDVKMKEKGDIPEGYSVSREKKERFSLILESASTNQTSMYLCASSWTSGREDIQYFGAGTRLSVL.